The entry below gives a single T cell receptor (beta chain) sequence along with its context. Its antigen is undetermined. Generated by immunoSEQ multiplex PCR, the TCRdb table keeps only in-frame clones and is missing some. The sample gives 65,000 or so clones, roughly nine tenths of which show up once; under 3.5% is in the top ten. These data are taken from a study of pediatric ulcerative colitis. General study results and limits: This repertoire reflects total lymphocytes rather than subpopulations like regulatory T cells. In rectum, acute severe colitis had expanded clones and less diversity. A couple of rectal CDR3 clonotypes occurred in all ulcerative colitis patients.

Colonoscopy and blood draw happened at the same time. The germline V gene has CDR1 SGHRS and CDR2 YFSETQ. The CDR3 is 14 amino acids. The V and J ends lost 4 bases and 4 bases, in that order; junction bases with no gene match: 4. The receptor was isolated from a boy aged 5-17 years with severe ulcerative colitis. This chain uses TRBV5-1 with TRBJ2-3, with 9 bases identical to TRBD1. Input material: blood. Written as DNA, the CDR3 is TGCGCCAGCAGCCAACAGGGGGCATCAGATACGCAGTATTTT. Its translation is CASSQQGASDTQYF.